Listed here is a single TCR beta chain. This sample is part of a study of blood T cell repertoires in COVID-19. Method: immunoSEQ multiplex PCR; TCRdb's copy keeps in-frame clones and lacks some. The repertoire holds approximately 320,000 clones, with 85% as singletons. V was shortened by 5 bases and J by 7 bases, with 18 bases between the two germline ends. CDR1 is SGHNT, CDR2 YENEEA, per germline. There are 16 residues in the CDR3. The chain uses TRBV11-3 and TRBJ2-6; no firm D call. The TCR originated in a human donor in a cohort sampled during active COVID-19. The material sequenced was peripheral blood. CDR3 sequence: CASSPGPLDGANVLTF. The DNA for the CDR3 is TGTGCCAGCAGCCCAGGCCCGTTAGATGGAGCCAACGTCCTGACTTTC.